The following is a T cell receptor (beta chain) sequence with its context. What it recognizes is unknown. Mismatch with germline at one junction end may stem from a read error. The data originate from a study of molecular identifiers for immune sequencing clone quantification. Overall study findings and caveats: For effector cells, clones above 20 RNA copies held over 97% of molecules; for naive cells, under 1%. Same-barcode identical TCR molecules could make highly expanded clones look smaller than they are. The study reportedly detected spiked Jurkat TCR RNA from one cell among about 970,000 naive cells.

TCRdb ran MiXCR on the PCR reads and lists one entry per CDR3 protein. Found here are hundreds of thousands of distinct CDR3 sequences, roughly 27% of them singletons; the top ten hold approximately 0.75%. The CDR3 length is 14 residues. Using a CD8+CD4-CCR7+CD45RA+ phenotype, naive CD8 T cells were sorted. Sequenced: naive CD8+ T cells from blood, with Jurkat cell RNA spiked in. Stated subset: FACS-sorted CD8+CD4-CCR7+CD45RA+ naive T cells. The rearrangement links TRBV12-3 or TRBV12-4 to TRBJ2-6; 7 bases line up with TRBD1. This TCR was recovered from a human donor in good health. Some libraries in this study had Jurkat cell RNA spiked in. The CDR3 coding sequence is TGTGCCAGCAGCGGGACAGCCGGGGCCCACGTCCTGACTTTC. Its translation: CASSGTAGAHVLTF.